This entry lists 17 T cell receptor beta chains sequenced from one sample in a study of CD8+CD57+ T cells in acquired aplastic anemia. It was genomic DNA that served as the template for profiling TCR beta VDJ and CDR3. A single record per CDR3 protein comes from TCRdb applying MiXCR to the reads. The sample comprises 95,000 to 120,000 distinct CDR3 sequences, around 49% of which are singletons, and around 32% rests with the top ten. The sequencing input was sorted CD4+, CD8+, or CD8+CD57+ T cells (not recorded which) from PBMCs. Receptors originate from a human donor in good health, serving as a control.

V is TRBV19 and J is TRBJ1-1; no firm D call. CDR1 and CDR2 from the germline V gene are LNHDA and SQIVND (reference sequence). The V and J ends lost 3 bases and 2 bases respectively, with 4 bases between them. CDR3 length: 12 residues. CDR3 residues: CASSIRNTEAFF. The CDR3 nucleotides are TGTGCCAGTAGTATTAGAAACACTGAAGCTTTCTTT.

The table lists this clonotype with a few counts. The chain joins TRBV20-1 to TRBJ2-7; perhaps D is TRBD1 or TRBD2 (5 bases each). CDR3 length: 12 residues. V shed 3 bases and J shed 2 bases, with 8 bases lying between them. In germline, CDR1 is DFQATT, CDR2 SNEGSKA (reference sequence). The CDR3 reads CSARRGAYEQYF. The CDR3 bases are TGCAGTGCTAGGAGGGGCGCCTACGAGCAGTACTTC.

This clonotype was seen repeatedly, ten times or more. This sequence joins TRBV20-1 and TRBJ2-5; D perhaps matches TRBD1 (6 bases). The CDR3 sequence is 15 residues long. V was clipped by 0 bases and J by 5 bases, with 16 bases between them. The germline gives CDR1 DFQATT, CDR2 SNEGSKA (reference sequence). The CDR3 reads CSARDVLGAAETQYF. As DNA, the CDR3 is TGCAGTGCTAGAGATGTGTTGGGGGCCGCCGAGACCCAGTACTTC.

Comment on this clonotype: This is likely a read error, given that the CDR3 carries no conserved phenylalanine or tryptophan at its end. The genes are TRBV4-1 and TRBJ2-7; D perhaps matches TRBD2 (6 bases). The length of the CDR3 is 15 residues. Trimming took off 2 bases at V and 1 base at J, with 12 bases between the two ends. The germline V gene encodes CDR1 MGHRA and CDR2 YSYEKL. CDR3 bases: TGCGCCAGCAGCCAATTGAGGCGGGGATCCTACGAGCAGTACTCC. Its translation is CASSQLRRGSYEQYS.

A few counts support this clonotype. The chain employs TRBV5-1 and TRBJ2-3; 8 nucleotides align to TRBD1. The CDR3 covers 15 residues. Trimming at V came to 3 bases and at J to 4 bases, leaving 7 bases not matched to a gene. Germline values: CDR1 SGHRS, CDR2 YFSETQ. The CDR3 region is CASSSDRAGSDTQYF. CDR3 in DNA: TGCGCCAGCAGCTCGGACAGGGCCGGGTCAGATACGCAGTATTTT.

The chain recombines TRBV20-1 with TRBJ1-2; possible D gene TRBD1, 6 bases. V lost 5 bases and J 6 bases, leaving 13 bases between the germline ends. Germline V gene lookup returns CDR1 DFQATT and CDR2 SNEGSKA (reference sequence). The CDR3 extends over 12 amino acids. The CDR3 nucleotides are TGCAGTGCTCAAGCAGGGGTGGATGGCTACACCTTC. Its translation is CSAQAGVDGYTF.

This clonotype was counted at least ten times. The rearrangement uses TRBV4-2 and TRBJ2-6; 11 bases are shared with TRBD1. There are 18 residues in the CDR3. V lost 4 bases and J lost 9; bases outside the gene matches: 14. Germline V gene data show CDR1 as LGHNA and CDR2 as YNFKEQ. CDR3 sequence: CASSPPTGQGAEGNVLTF. For the CDR3, the DNA is TGTGCCAGCAGCCCACCTACTGGACAGGGGGCGGAAGGCAACGTCCTGACTTTC.

This clonotype was seen a handful of times. V gene TRBV29-1 combines with J gene TRBJ1-2, with 9 positions matching TRBD1. J was trimmed by 13 bases and V by 0 bases; bases with no gene match: 12. CDR1 is SQVTM and CDR2 is ANQGSEA in the germline V gene. The CDR3 totals 14 residues. CDR3 amino acids: CSVEDGQGRGVCTF. For the CDR3, the DNA is TGCAGCGTTGAAGATGGACAGGGGAGGGGTGTCTGCACCTTC.

The chain uses TRBV13 and TRBJ1-2; tentatively, D is TRBD1 (5 bases). Trimming took off 1 base at V and 5 bases at J, with 23 bases between the two ends. The CDR3 length is 18 residues. CDR1 is PRHDT, CDR2 FYEKMQ, per germline (reference sequence). The DNA for the CDR3 is TGTGCCAGCAGCTTAGACGGGGTAGTCGGGGGGTATGAGTATGGCTACACCTTC. This sequence encodes CASSLDGVVGGYEYGYTF.

This clonotype was observed at least ten times. The chain is built from TRBV2 and TRBJ1-1; maybe TRBD1 (5 bases). The CDR3 consists of 14 residues. Germline assignment: CDR1 SNHLY and CDR2 FYNNEI. V shed 4 bases and J shed 4 bases, with 13 bases lying between them. CDR3 DNA: TGTGCCAGCAGTGGGCGGAGTGGGGGCACTGAAGCTTTCTTT. Its protein is CASSGRSGGTEAFF.

The chain has TRBV2 and TRBJ1-2; weak D call: TRBD1 (5 bases). This CDR3 has 11 residues. V lost 9 bases and J 7 bases, leaving 12 bases between the germline ends. Per the germline V gene, CDR1 is SNHLY and CDR2 is FYNNEI. The CDR3 sequence is CARGEVVGYTF. In DNA form, the CDR3 reads TGTGCCAGGGGGGAGGTCGTTGGCTACACCTTC.

This clonotype has at least ten counts. The V call is TRBV5-6, the J call TRBJ2-3, with 12 positions matching TRBD2. V dropped 4 bases and J dropped 0; count of bases not matched to a gene: 3. Per germline, CDR1 SGHDT and CDR2 YYEEEE. The CDR3 has 16 residues. Here the CDR3 reads CASSLGLAGSTDTQYF. CDR3 bases: TGTGCCAGCAGCCTTGGACTAGCGGGGAGCACAGATACGCAGTATTTT.

The chain joins TRBV2 to TRBJ2-1; D may be TRBD1 (5 bases). The CDR3 is 13 amino acids. Germline loops: CDR1 SNHLY, CDR2 FYNNEI. V was cut by 6 bases and J by 9 bases, with 15 bases left in between. The CDR3 sequence is CASSWPPRGEQFF. The CDR3 DNA sequence: TGTGCCAGCAGCTGGCCCCCTAGGGGTGAGCAGTTCTTC.

This clonotype showed up many times. The CDR3 DNA reads TGTGCCAGCAGTTTTCCACAGGCCTCCCAAGAGACCCAGTACTTC. This translates into CASSFPQASQETQYF. The chain uses TRBV28 and TRBJ2-5; D perhaps matches TRBD1 (5 bases). V was cut by 3 bases and J by 1 base, with 12 bases left in between. The CDR3 covers 15 residues. Germline assignment: CDR1 MDHEN and CDR2 SYDVKM. Full variable domain (missing parts from reference TRBV28 and TRBJ2-5): DVKVTQSSRYLVKRTGEKVFLECVQDMDHENMFWYRQDPGLGLRLIYFSYDVKMKEKGDIPEGYSVSREKKERFSLILESASTNQTSMYLCASSFPQASQETQYFGPGTRLLVL.

This clonotype was seen ten or more times. V usage is TRBV4-3 and J usage is TRBJ2-1; possibly TRBD1 for D (6 bases). Deletions cut 4 bases from V and 2 bases from J, with 12 bases between. This CDR3 has 15 amino acids. Germline V gene sequence: CDR1 LGHNA, CDR2 YSLEER. Here the CDR3 reads CASSLNRDPYNEQFF. The CDR3 DNA sequence: TGCGCCAGCAGCCTAAACAGGGATCCCTACAATGAGCAGTTCTTC.

With regard to this clonotype: Being one base from a much bigger clone, this may be a read error. The chain couples TRBV4-2 to TRBJ1-1; no clear D gene. V was clipped by 1 base and J by 3 bases, with 15 bases between them. The germline gives CDR1 LGHNA, CDR2 YNFKEQ. The CDR3 contains 16 residues. The CDR3 sequence: CASSQVGTEMDTEAFF. CDR3 sequence (DNA): TGTGCCAGCAGCCAAGTGGGCACGGAGATGGACACTGAAGCTTTCTTT.

This clonotype was found a few times. V is TRBV12-3 or TRBV12-4 and J is TRBJ1-6, with a weak D call TRBD1 (6 bases). V was clipped by 3 bases and J by 10 bases, with 13 bases between them. The CDR3 sequence is 14 residues long. The CDR3 here is CASSLGQGDSPLHF. The CDR3 coding sequence is TGTGCCAGCAGTTTGGGACAAGGAGACTCACCCCTCCACTTT.